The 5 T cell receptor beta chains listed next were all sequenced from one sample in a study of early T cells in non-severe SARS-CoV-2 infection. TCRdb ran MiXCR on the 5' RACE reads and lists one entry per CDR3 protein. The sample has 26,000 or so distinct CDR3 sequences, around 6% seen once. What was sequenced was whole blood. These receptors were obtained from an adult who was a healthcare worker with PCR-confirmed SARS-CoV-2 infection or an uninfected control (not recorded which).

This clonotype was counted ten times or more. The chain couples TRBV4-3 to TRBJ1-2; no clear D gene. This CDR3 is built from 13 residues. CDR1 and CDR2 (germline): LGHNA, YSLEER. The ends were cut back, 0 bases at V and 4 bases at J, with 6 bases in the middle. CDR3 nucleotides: TGCGCCAGCAGCCAAGACAGGAGCTATGGCTACACCTTC. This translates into CASSQDRSYGYTF.

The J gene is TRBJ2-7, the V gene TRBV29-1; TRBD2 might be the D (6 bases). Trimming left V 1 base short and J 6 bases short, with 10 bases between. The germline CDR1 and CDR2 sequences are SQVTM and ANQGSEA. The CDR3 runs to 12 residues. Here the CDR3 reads CSVEVGGREQYF. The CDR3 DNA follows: TGCAGCGTTGAAGTGGGGGGACGCGAGCAGTACTTC.

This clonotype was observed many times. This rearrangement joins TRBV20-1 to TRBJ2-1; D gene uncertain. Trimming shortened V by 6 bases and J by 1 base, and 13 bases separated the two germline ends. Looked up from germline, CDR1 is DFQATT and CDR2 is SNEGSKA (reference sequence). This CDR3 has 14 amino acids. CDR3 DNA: TGCAGTGCCCAACCGGGTGGGTCCTACAATGAGCAGTTCTTC. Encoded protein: CSAQPGGSYNEQFF.

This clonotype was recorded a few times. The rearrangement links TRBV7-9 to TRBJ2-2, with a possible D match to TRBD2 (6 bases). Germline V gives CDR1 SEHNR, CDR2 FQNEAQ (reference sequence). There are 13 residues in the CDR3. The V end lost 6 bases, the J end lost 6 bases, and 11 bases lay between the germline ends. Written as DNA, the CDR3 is TGTGCCAGCAGACCCGGGGGAGCCGGGGAGCTGTTTTTT. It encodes CASRPGGAGELFF.

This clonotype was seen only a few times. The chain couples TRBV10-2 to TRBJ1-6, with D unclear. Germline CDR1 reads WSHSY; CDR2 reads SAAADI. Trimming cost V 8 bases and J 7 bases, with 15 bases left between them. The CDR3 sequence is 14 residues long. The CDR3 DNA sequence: TGCGCCAGCCACGATGGACGGACGAATTCACCCCTCCACTTT. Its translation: CASHDGRTNSPLHF.